Presented here are 29 T cell receptor beta chains from one specimen sequenced in a study of cytomegalovirus exposure and HLA in healthy donors. The PCR employed 60 Vbeta primers together with 13 Jbeta primers. This table comes from immunoSEQ multiplex PCR, and its TCRdb copy is limited to in-frame clones, with some not included. This repertoire shows some 45,000 clones, approximately 68% found once; its top ten account for around 5.9%. Sample: PBMCs. The source is a man aged 30 to 39 in good health and CMV-seronegative.

This chain links TRBV19 with TRBJ2-3; 12 bases agree with TRBD2. Germline lookup yields CDR1 LNHDA and CDR2 SQIVND (reference sequence). Trimming took 7 bases from V and 4 from J; bases not matched to a gene: 15. This CDR3 contains 18 residues. CDR3 bases: TGTGCCAGTATGTTCGGGGCTAGCGGGAGGGCCAAAGCAGATACGCAGTATTTT. Its protein is CASMFGASGRAKADTQYF.

This clone was seen only once. The gene calls are TRBV29-1 and TRBJ2-5; D is uncertain. V was pared by 4 bases and J by 5 bases, with 8 bases between. The germline CDR1 and CDR2 sequences are SQVTM and ANQGSEA. The CDR3 consists of 11 residues. The CDR3 nucleotides read TGCAGCGTTGTACTCTGGGAGACCCAGTACTTC. This translates into CSVVLWETQYF.

This chain joins TRBV19 and TRBJ2-1, with TRBD2 matching over 9 bases. Germline V gene sequence: CDR1 LNHDA, CDR2 SQIVND (reference sequence). The CDR3 consists of 18 residues. J was trimmed by 1 base and V by 1 base; bases with no gene match: 8. This chain's CDR3 is CASSIVALAGLSYNEQFF. Written as DNA, the CDR3 is TGTGCCAGTAGTATAGTGGCCCTAGCGGGACTATCCTACAATGAGCAGTTCTTC.

V is TRBV14 and J is TRBJ2-7; possibly TRBD2 for D (6 bases). V gave up 4 bases and J gave up 2 bases, with 15 bases separating them. The CDR3 runs to 15 residues. Germline CDR1 reads SGHDN; CDR2 reads FVKESK. The CDR3 nucleotides are TGTGCCAGCAGCCGCGGGATGACCTGGACCTACGAGCAGTACTTC. It is translated as CASSRGMTWTYEQYF.

The rearrangement uses TRBV2 and TRBJ2-3, with unresolved D. This CDR3 is built from 14 residues. Germline CDR1 reads SNHLY; CDR2 reads FYNNEI. The germline V and J ends were trimmed by 4 bases and 1 base, with 9 bases remaining between them. The CDR3 DNA follows: TGTGCCAGCAGTGCCGTCAGCGGCACAGATACGCAGTATTTT. Amino acid sequence: CASSAVSGTDTQYF.

The chain joins TRBV2 to TRBJ1-2; D is unclear. The length of the CDR3 is 13 residues. Germline CDR1 reads SNHLY; CDR2 reads FYNNEI. V was trimmed by 3 bases and J by 4 bases, leaving 9 bases between them. The DNA for the CDR3 is TGTGCCAGCAGTGAGAACAATTTCTATGGCTACACCTTC. Translation gives CASSENNFYGYTF.

The V call is TRBV1, the J call TRBJ2-7; whether TRBD2, the table's D call, matches the DNA was not checked. TRBV1 represents a pseudogene. The CDR3 is 11 residues long. This CDR3 reads CTSSPSYEQYF. CDR3 bases: TGCACCAGCAGCCCTTCCTACGAGCAGTACTTC.

J is TRBJ2-1 and V is TRBV5-1; TRBD2 aligns across 13 bases. J gave up 7 bases and V 4 bases, and 5 bases lay outside the gene matches. Germline CDR1 and CDR2: SGHRS and YFSETQ. The CDR3 runs to 15 residues. The CDR3 region is CASSTGLAGVNEQFF. The CDR3 DNA reads TGCGCCAGCAGCACCGGACTAGCGGGAGTAAATGAGCAGTTCTTC.

The V and J genes are TRBV11-2 and TRBJ2-3; 8 bases agree with TRBD2. Germline CDR1 reads SGHAT; CDR2 reads FQNNGV. The ends lost 6 bases at V and 0 bases at J; junction bases unmatched: 11. The CDR3 spans 17 residues. The CDR3 here is CASSRHTSGTSTDTQYF. CDR3 DNA sequence: TGTGCCAGCAGTCGACACACTAGCGGTACTAGCACAGATACGCAGTATTTT.

CDR3 sequence: CSAGQGIETQYF. The CDR3 nucleotides are TGCAGCGCTGGACAGGGTATAGAGACCCAGTACTTC. The rearrangement uses TRBV29-1 and TRBJ2-5, with 8 nucleotides matching TRBD1. The V and J ends lost 7 bases and 4 bases, in that order; junction bases with no gene match: 5. In germline, CDR1 is SQVTM, CDR2 ANQGSEA. This CDR3 contains 12 residues.

The rearrangement joins TRBV29-1 to TRBJ2-3, with 8 bases matching TRBD1. CDR1 and CDR2 from the germline V gene are SQVTM and ANQGSEA. The junction had 9 bases not matched to a gene; V was cut back by 7 bases and J by 3 bases. This CDR3 contains 14 residues. In nucleotides, the CDR3 is TGCAGCGCCCCCTGGCAGGGGGCGACAGATACGCAGTATTTT. It yields the protein CSAPWQGATDTQYF.

The chain has TRBV2 and TRBJ2-7, with 8 bases identical to TRBD2. The V gene end was trimmed by 1 base and the J gene end by 1 base; junction bases not matched to a gene: 12. CDR3 length: 18 amino acids. CDR1 and CDR2 from the germline V gene are SNHLY and FYNNEI. CDR3 protein: CASSEVSLERESSYEQYF. CDR3 in DNA: TGTGCCAGCAGTGAAGTAAGTTTAGAGCGGGAGTCATCCTACGAGCAGTACTTC.

This chain connects TRBV5-6 to TRBJ2-7; 7 bases are a match to TRBD2. CDR3 length equals 14 residues. Germline CDR1 and CDR2: SGHDT and YYEEEE. The V gene end was trimmed by 0 bases and the J gene end by 6 bases; junction bases not matched to a gene: 6. The CDR3 loop is CASSLGGRAREQYF. The CDR3 DNA follows: TGTGCCAGCAGCTTGGGTGGGAGGGCGCGCGAGCAGTACTTC.

This clone was seen a handful of times. This chain connects TRBV4-1 to TRBJ1-1; unclear D gene. The CDR3 extends over 19 amino acids. CDR1 is MGHRA and CDR2 is YSYEKL in the germline V gene. V lost 2 bases and J lost 3, with 25 bases in between. DNA of the CDR3: TGCGCCAGCAGCCAACGAGGGCAGAGGATCGCCGATGAGGACACTGAAGCTTTCTTT. As protein: CASSQRGQRIADEDTEAFF.

The chain carries TRBV10-3 and TRBJ2-1; D is perhaps TRBD2 (6 bases). Trimming cost V 6 bases and J 6 bases, with 21 bases left between them. Germline values: CDR1 ENHRY, CDR2 SYGVKD. This CDR3 spans 16 amino acids. The CDR3 region has the DNA TGTGCCATCAGGGAGAACTGGCCCGTCGGGGGCAATGAGCAGTTCTTC. Protein: CAIRENWPVGGNEQFF.

The chain carries TRBV7-9 and TRBJ1-3; TRBD1 agrees at 12 bases. The CDR3 is 17 residues long. Germline CDR1 reads SEHNR; CDR2 reads FQNEAQ (reference sequence). Trimming cost V 3 bases and J 0 bases; bases outside gene matches: 3. The CDR3 spells CASSLGQGALSGNTIYF. CDR3 in DNA: TGTGCCAGCAGCTTGGGACAGGGGGCCCTCTCTGGAAACACCATATATTTT.

This clone was picked up one time. The genes are TRBV7-7 and TRBJ1-1; possible D gene TRBD1, 5 bases. Looked up from germline, CDR1 is SSHAT and CDR2 is FNYEAQ (reference sequence). The CDR3 length is 13 residues. The V end was cut by 5 bases, the J end by 1 base, with 8 bases between. CDR3 in DNA: TGTGCCAGCAGCACCACAGGGAACACTGAAGCTTTCTTT. This sequence encodes CASSTTGNTEAFF.

Notes on this clone: A read error may account for a junction end that differs from germline. The chain has TRBV28 and TRBJ2-7; TRBD2 matches at 7 bases. The CDR3 has 11 residues. The germline V gene encodes CDR1 MDHEN and CDR2 SYDVKM. CDR3 DNA sequence: TGTGCCAGCAGTTACCCGACTAGCTTCGACTTC. This sequence encodes CASSYPTSFDF.

The gene calls are TRBV27 and TRBJ2-2; TRBD2 agrees at 8 bases. V shed 5 bases and J 7 bases; nucleotides not matched to a gene: 9. This CDR3 has 15 amino acids. CDR1 and CDR2 from the germline V gene are MNHEY and SMNVEV (reference sequence). CDR3 residues: CASSPISGTGGELFF. CDR3 bases: TGTGCCAGCAGTCCCATTAGCGGGACGGGCGGGGAGCTGTTTTTT.

This clone was picked up one time. The chain is built from TRBV19 and TRBJ2-5, with D possibly TRBD1 on 5 matching bases. Germline V gene data show CDR1 as LNHDA and CDR2 as SQIVND (reference sequence). This CDR3 is 13 amino acids long. Trimming removed 8 bases at V and 4 bases at J, with 14 bases between. The CDR3 DNA reads TGTGCCAGTGCTAATCTAGGGGCAGAGACCCAGTACTTC. This gives the protein CASANLGAETQYF.

The rearrangement uses TRBV30 and TRBJ2-7, with D possibly TRBD1 on 6 matching bases. V lost 5 bases and J 2 bases, leaving 22 bases between the germline ends. The V gene's germline CDR1 is GTSNPN and CDR2 SVGIG (reference sequence). The CDR3 extends over 16 amino acids. CDR3 protein: CAWATLRGSVAYEQYF. The CDR3 DNA reads as TGTGCCTGGGCGACGTTGAGGGGGAGTGTCGCCTACGAGCAGTACTTC.

The J gene is TRBJ2-2, the V gene TRBV12-5; unclear D gene. The CDR3 extends over 13 amino acids. Germline V lookup: CDR1 LGHNT, CDR2 FRNRAP. The germline V and J ends were trimmed by 1 base and 7 bases, with 7 bases remaining between them. The CDR3 loop reads CASGLGGIGELFF. In DNA, the CDR3 is TGTGCTAGTGGTTTGGGCGGCATCGGGGAGCTGTTTTTT.

This chain joins TRBV29-1 and TRBJ2-2; D uncertain. The V gene lost 7 bases and the J gene lost 5 bases, with 11 bases spanning the gap. CDR1 and CDR2 (germline): SQVTM, ANQGSEA. The CDR3 consists of 12 residues. The CDR3 DNA reads TGCAGCGCCTGGGCAGAAACCGGGGAGCTGTTTTTT. Its translation is CSAWAETGELFF.

The gene calls are TRBV6-6 and TRBJ1-1; 11 positions agree with TRBD1. J gave up 1 base and V 2 bases, and 3 bases lay outside the gene matches. Germline-derived CDR1 and CDR2 are MNHNY and SVGAGI (reference sequence). CDR3 size: 16 residues. The CDR3 sequence is CASSYPDRGRNTEAFF. The CDR3 DNA reads as TGTGCCAGCAGTTACCCGGACAGGGGGCGGAACACTGAAGCTTTCTTT.

The chain has TRBV25-1 and TRBJ2-1; 8 bases line up with TRBD2. With V trimmed by 4 bases and J by 7 bases, 9 bases remained unmatched. This CDR3 is built from 15 residues. The germline V gene encodes CDR1 MGHDK and CDR2 SYGVNS. The CDR3 DNA sequence: TGTGCCAGCAGTGGGGCGGGGGGATATCGGAATGAGCAGTTCTTC. It yields the protein CASSGAGGYRNEQFF.

This clone has just a few counts. CDR3 protein: CATSRDIAGGIQYF. In DNA, the CDR3 is TGTGCCACCAGCAGAGATATAGCTGGCGGCATTCAGTACTTC. The V call is TRBV15, the J call TRBJ2-4; D is uncertain. V was cut by 0 bases and J by 9 bases, with 12 bases left in between. This CDR3 spans 14 amino acids. CDR1 LNHNV and CDR2 YYDKDF come from the germline V gene (reference sequence).

This chain links TRBV9 with TRBJ2-7; 10 positions match TRBD1. Losses at the gene ends were 4 bases for V and 0 bases for J; bases not matched to a gene: 4. The CDR3 consists of 15 residues. The germline gives CDR1 SGDLS, CDR2 YYNGEE. The chain's CDR3 is CASSPRTGGSYEQYF. Written as DNA, the CDR3 is TGTGCCAGCAGCCCACGGACAGGGGGCTCCTACGAGCAGTACTTC.

This clone has just a few counts. V usage is TRBV30 and J usage is TRBJ1-1; 7 positions match TRBD1. Per the germline V gene, CDR1 is GTSNPN and CDR2 is SVGIG (reference sequence). This CDR3 has 14 amino acids. V gave up 2 bases and J gave up 5 bases; unmatched junction bases: 8. CDR3 coding DNA: TGTGCCTGGAGTCACGAGACAGGGCGTACTGAAGCTTTCTTT. It yields the protein CAWSHETGRTEAFF.

The CDR3 loop is CSVVFPGLAGGEQYF. The DNA of the CDR3 is TGCAGCGTTGTGTTCCCCGGACTAGCGGGAGGCGAGCAGTACTTC. The genes are TRBV29-1 and TRBJ2-5; 14 positions agree with TRBD2. The J call is doubtful: the DNA matches TRBJ2-7 better. The germline CDR1 and CDR2 sequences are SQVTM and ANQGSEA. The CDR3 contains 15 residues.